This entry is about one TCR beta chain. Trimming left V 8 bases short and J 2 bases short, with 11 bases between. Germline V gene lookup returns CDR1 MNHEY and CDR2 SVGAGI. The CDR3 consists of 13 residues. These data come from a study of blood T cell repertoires in COVID-19. The overall study: COVID-19 samples collected from the United States, Italy and Spain covered acute and convalescent phases.

Produced via immunoSEQ multiplex PCR; TCRdb's table is partial and in-frame only. The sample includes about 190,000 clones, 84% of them seen just once. The sequence was collected from a man between 25 and 39 years old with active or convalescent COVID-19. Sequenced: peripheral blood. V gene TRBV6-5 combines with J gene TRBJ2-3, with TRBD2 as a possible D gene (5 bases). The CDR3 nucleotides read TGTGCCAGCGGAACCGGGGACACAGATACGCAGTATTTT. Residues: CASGTGDTDTQYF.